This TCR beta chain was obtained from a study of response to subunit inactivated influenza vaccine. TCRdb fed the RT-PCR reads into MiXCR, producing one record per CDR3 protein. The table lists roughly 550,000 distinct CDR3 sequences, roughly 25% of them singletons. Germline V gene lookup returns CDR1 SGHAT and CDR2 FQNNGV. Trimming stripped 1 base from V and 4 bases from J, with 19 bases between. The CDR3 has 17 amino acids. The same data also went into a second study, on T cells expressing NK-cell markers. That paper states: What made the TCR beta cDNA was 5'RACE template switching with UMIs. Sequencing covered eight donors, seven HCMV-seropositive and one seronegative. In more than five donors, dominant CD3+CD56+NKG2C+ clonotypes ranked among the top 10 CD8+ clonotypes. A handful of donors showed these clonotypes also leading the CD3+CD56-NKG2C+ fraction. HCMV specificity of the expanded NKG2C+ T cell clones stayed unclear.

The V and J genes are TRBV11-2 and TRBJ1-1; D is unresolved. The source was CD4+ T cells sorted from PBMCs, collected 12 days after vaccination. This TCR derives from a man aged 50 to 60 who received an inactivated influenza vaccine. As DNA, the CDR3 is TGTGCCAGCAGCTTAGCCGGCAGACCCACCGGAGGCACTGAAGCTTTCTTT. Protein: CASSLAGRPTGGTEAFF.